This T cell receptor (beta chain) was sequenced for a study of T cells after yellow fever vaccination. Whole-study findings and limits: CD4 and CD8 compartments shared a small share of clonotypes, likely from convergent recombination. Reappearance after the booster was seen for most primary-vaccination clones, at roughly 96% CD4 and roughly 90% CD8.

5'RACE template switching generated TCR cDNA, adding a universal primer site and UMIs. TCRdb independently ran MiXCR on the 5' RACE reads; one entry per CDR3 protein. Of hundreds of thousands of distinct CDR3 sequences in the sample, roughly an eighth are singletons; the top ten hold under 15%. In regard to this clonotype: What it binds is not known.

The germline CDR1 and CDR2 sequences are DFQATT and SNEGSKA (reference sequence). This CDR3 spans 15 amino acids. Trimming cost V 5 bases and J 7 bases; bases outside gene matches: 16. The receptor comes from a man under 40 who received the YFV17D yellow fever vaccine. The material was PBMCs, obtained on the day of the yellow fever booster vaccination. The V and J genes are TRBV20-1 and TRBJ2-7, with 8 bases lining up with TRBD2. CDR3 residues: CSAEGGSGSAREQYF. CDR3 in DNA: TGCAGTGCTGAGGGGGGCAGCGGGAGTGCGCGGGAGCAGTACTTC.